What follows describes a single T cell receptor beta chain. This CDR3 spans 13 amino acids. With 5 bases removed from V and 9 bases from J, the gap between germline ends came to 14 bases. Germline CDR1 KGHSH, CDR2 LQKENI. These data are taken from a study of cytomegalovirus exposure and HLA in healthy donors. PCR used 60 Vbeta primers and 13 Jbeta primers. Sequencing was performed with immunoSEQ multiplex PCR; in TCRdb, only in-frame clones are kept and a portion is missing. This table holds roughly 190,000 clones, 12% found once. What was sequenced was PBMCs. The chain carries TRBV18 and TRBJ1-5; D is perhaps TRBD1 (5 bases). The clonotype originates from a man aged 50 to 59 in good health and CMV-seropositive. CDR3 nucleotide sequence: TGTGCCAGCTCAACCTCGCAGGGTGGGCCCCAGCATTTT. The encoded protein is CASSTSQGGPQHF. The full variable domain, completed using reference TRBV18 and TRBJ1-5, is NAGVMQNPRHLVRRRGQEARLRCSPMKGHSHVYWYRQLPEEGLKFMVYLQKENIIDESGMPKERFSAEFPKEGPSILRIQQVVRGDSAAYFCASSTSQGGPQHFGDGTRLSIL.